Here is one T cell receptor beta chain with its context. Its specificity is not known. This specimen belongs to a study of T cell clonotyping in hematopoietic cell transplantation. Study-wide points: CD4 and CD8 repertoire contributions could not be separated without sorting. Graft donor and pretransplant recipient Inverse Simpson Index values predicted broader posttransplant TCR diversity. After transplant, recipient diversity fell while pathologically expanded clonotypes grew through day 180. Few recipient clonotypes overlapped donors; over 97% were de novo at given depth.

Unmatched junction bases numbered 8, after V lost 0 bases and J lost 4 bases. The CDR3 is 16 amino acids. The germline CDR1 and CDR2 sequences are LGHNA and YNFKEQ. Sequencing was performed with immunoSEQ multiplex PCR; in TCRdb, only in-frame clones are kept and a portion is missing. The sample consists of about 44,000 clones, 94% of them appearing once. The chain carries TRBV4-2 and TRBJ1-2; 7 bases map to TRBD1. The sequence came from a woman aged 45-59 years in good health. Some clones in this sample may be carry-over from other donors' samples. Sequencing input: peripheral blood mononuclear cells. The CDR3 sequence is CASSQDTDRASYGYTF. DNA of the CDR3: TGTGCCAGCAGCCAAGATACAGACAGGGCCAGCTATGGCTACACCTTC.